This is a list of T cell receptor beta chains from one sample in a study of T cell responses to AZD1222 COVID-19 vaccine. The repertoire was sequenced with immunoSEQ multiplex PCR; TCRdb's copy has only in-frame clones and lacks some. The table has approximately 170,000 clones, 91% seen once. The sequenced sample was peripheral blood, obtained on day 0 of AZD1222 vaccination. The receptor set was obtained from an adult in good health. Both conserved end residues are part of each CDR3. The order of the fields is V gene, clone size, D gene, J gene, CDR3 DNA, CDR3 protein. The D gene is left open where the match is weak. The listing skips clone size in some rows; elsewhere it reads once, few, many or a size class.

v_call: TRBV19; clone_size: once; d_call: TRBD1; j_call: TRBJ1-5; cdr3_nt: TGTGCCAGTAGTGCGACAGGGTCAGAAGGGCCCCAGCATTTT; cdr3_aa: CASSATGSEGPQHF
v_call: TRBV9; clone_size: -; d_call: -; j_call: TRBJ2-2; cdr3_nt: TGTGCCAGCAGCGTAAGCTCGGATTCCGGCACCGGGGAGCTGTTTTTT; cdr3_aa: CASSVSSDSGTGELFF
v_call: TRBV10-1; clone_size: -; d_call: -; j_call: TRBJ1-4; cdr3_nt: TGCGCCAGCAGTGAGTCTGGTCGGAGGGGCAGGGGTGAAAAACTGTTTTTT; cdr3_aa: CASSESGRRGRGEKLFF
v_call: TRBV27; clone_size: -; d_call: TRBD1; j_call: TRBJ2-1; cdr3_nt: TGTGCCAGCACCTCCGGGACAGGGAACAATGAGCAGTTCTTC; cdr3_aa: CASTSGTGNNEQFF
v_call: TRBV11-3; clone_size: once; d_call: -; j_call: TRBJ2-5; cdr3_nt: TGTGCCAGCAGCTTAAACGGAGCCAGTCAAGAGACCCAGTACTTC; cdr3_aa: CASSLNGASQETQYF
v_call: TRBV11-2; clone_size: -; d_call: -; j_call: TRBJ2-7; cdr3_nt: TGTGCCAGCAGCCCCCTCCTGGGGCGTCTCGAGCAGTACTTC; cdr3_aa: CASSPLLGRLEQYF
v_call: TRBV28; clone_size: -; d_call: TRBD2; j_call: TRBJ2-5; cdr3_nt: TGTGCCAGCAGCCCGGGACTAGCGGGATTTTTGGAGACCCAGTACTTC; cdr3_aa: CASSPGLAGFLETQYF
v_call: TRBV7-3; clone_size: -; d_call: TRBD2; j_call: TRBJ2-2; cdr3_nt: TGTGCCAGCAGCCCCGTGGGGGGAGGGGCCGGGGAGCTGTTTTTT; cdr3_aa: CASSPVGGGAGELFF
v_call: TRBV7-3; clone_size: -; d_call: TRBD2; j_call: TRBJ2-2; cdr3_nt: TGTGCCAGCAGCTTAAATGCCGGGACTAGAGGCGGGGAGCTGTTTTTT; cdr3_aa: CASSLNAGTRGGELFF
v_call: TRBV7-9; clone_size: -; d_call: TRBD2; j_call: TRBJ2-5; cdr3_nt: TGTGCCAGCAGCTTCGGACTAGCGGCCCTCGGAGAGACCCAGTACTTC; cdr3_aa: CASSFGLAALGETQYF
v_call: TRBV6-5; clone_size: -; d_call: -; j_call: TRBJ2-2; cdr3_nt: TGTGCCAGCAGTTACTCGATACAGACCGGGGAGCTGTTTTTT; cdr3_aa: CASSYSIQTGELFF
v_call: TRBV12-3/TRBV12-4; clone_size: -; d_call: -; j_call: TRBJ1-5; cdr3_nt: TGTGCCAGCAGCACCGTCCACAATCAGCCCCAGCATTTT; cdr3_aa: CASSTVHNQPQHF
v_call: TRBV2; clone_size: -; d_call: -; j_call: TRBJ2-3; cdr3_nt: TGTGCCAGCAGTGAAGCTGGCGATCAGTGGACAGATACGCAGTATTTT; cdr3_aa: CASSEAGDQWTDTQYF
v_call: TRBV29-1; clone_size: -; d_call: -; j_call: TRBJ1-3; cdr3_nt: TGCAGCGTTGTGGGGACATTAGGTACCGGCTCTGGAAACACCATATATTTT; cdr3_aa: CSVVGTLGTGSGNTIYF
v_call: TRBV28; clone_size: -; d_call: TRBD1; j_call: TRBJ1-1; cdr3_nt: TGTGCCAGCAGTCCCAGGGGGCCAGATGACACTGAAGCTTTCTTT; cdr3_aa: CASSPRGPDDTEAFF
v_call: TRBV19; clone_size: -; d_call: -; j_call: TRBJ2-3; cdr3_nt: TGTGCCAGTAGTAGATTGGCAGATACGCAGTATTTT; cdr3_aa: CASSRLADTQYF
v_call: TRBV2; clone_size: -; d_call: -; j_call: TRBJ1-3; cdr3_nt: TGTGCCAGCACCAGGGACATTGGAAACACCATATATTTT; cdr3_aa: CASTRDIGNTIYF
v_call: TRBV5-1; clone_size: -; d_call: -; j_call: TRBJ2-1; cdr3_nt: TGCGCCAGCAGCTTGTCCGGGATGAGCTCTTACAATGAGCAGTTCTTC; cdr3_aa: CASSLSGMSSYNEQFF
v_call: TRBV6-5; clone_size: -; d_call: -; j_call: TRBJ2-5; cdr3_nt: TGTGCCAGCAGTTATTCGACAGGGACGGGAGATACCCAGTACTTC; cdr3_aa: CASSYSTGTGDTQYF
v_call: TRBV9; clone_size: -; d_call: -; j_call: TRBJ2-7; cdr3_nt: TGTGCCAGCAGCGTAGGCGGGACCTTATACGAGCAGTACTTC; cdr3_aa: CASSVGGTLYEQYF
v_call: TRBV18; clone_size: -; d_call: -; j_call: TRBJ2-2; cdr3_nt: TGTGCCAGCTCACCACGTCAAATTGTGGACAGTAACACCGGGGAGCTGTTTTTT; cdr3_aa: CASSPRQIVDSNTGELFF
v_call: TRBV6-1; clone_size: -; d_call: -; j_call: TRBJ1-2; cdr3_nt: TGTGCCAGCAGTGAAGCCATCTATGGCTACACCTTC; cdr3_aa: CASSEAIYGYTF
v_call: TRBV18; clone_size: -; d_call: -; j_call: TRBJ2-2; cdr3_nt: TGTGCCAGCCAAGGACAGTCGAACACCGGGGAGCTGTTTTTT; cdr3_aa: CASQGQSNTGELFF
v_call: TRBV18; clone_size: -; d_call: -; j_call: TRBJ2-5; cdr3_nt: TGTGCCAGCTCCTCCCCAGGTGCAGGGTATGGGGAGACCCAGTACTTC; cdr3_aa: CASSSPGAGYGETQYF
v_call: TRBV6-5; clone_size: -; d_call: -; j_call: TRBJ2-7; cdr3_nt: TGTGCCAGCAGTTACCCAGGGGCGTCTAGAAAGTACTTC; cdr3_aa: CASSYPGASRKYF
v_call: TRBV27; clone_size: -; d_call: -; j_call: TRBJ1-3; cdr3_nt: TGTGCCAGCAGTTTGAGAAACACCATATATTTT; cdr3_aa: CASSLRNTIYF
v_call: TRBV28; clone_size: -; d_call: TRBD2; j_call: TRBJ2-3; cdr3_nt: TGTGCCAGCAGTACGAGCGGGAGGATGTATGCAGATACGCAGTATTTT; cdr3_aa: CASSTSGRMYADTQYF